These 27 T cell receptor beta chains came from one sample sequenced in a study of T cell responses to AZD1222 COVID-19 vaccine. Sequencing was performed with immunoSEQ multiplex PCR; in TCRdb, only in-frame clones are kept and a portion is missing. The table lists 170,000 or so clones, roughly 87% of them singletons. Sequencing used peripheral blood, obtained on day 0 of AZD1222 vaccination. The receptor source for this set is an adult in good health.

Of note for this clone: Compared with germline, one end of the junction differs, possibly owing to a read error. The chain has TRBV25-1 and TRBJ2-3; TRBD1 might be the D (5 bases). The germline V gene has CDR1 MGHDK and CDR2 SYGVNS. The CDR3 is 12 amino acids. The CDR3 loop reads CASSELGQFVLF. Here the CDR3 DNA reads TGTGCCAGCAGTGAATTGGGGCAGTTCGTGCTTTTT. Full variable domain (missing parts from reference TRBV25-1 and TRBJ2-3): EADIYQTPRYLVIGTGKKITLECSQTMGHDKMYWYQQDPGMELHLIHYSYGVNSTEKGDLSSESTVSRIRTEHFPLTLESARPSHTSQYLCASSELGQFVLFGPGTRLTVL.

This sequence joins TRBV13 and TRBJ2-7, with a possible D match to TRBD1 (6 bases). This CDR3 is built from 15 residues. Trimming removed 4 bases at V and 4 bases at J, with 17 bases between. Germline CDR1 is PRHDT and CDR2 is FYEKMQ (reference sequence). CDR3 nucleotide sequence: TGTGCCAGCAGCTGCTACCGGGACAACGTTTACGAGCAGTACTTC. This codes for CASSCYRDNVYEQYF.

The rearrangement links TRBV6-4 to TRBJ2-7; the match to TRBD2 covers 10 bases. The length of the CDR3 is 17 residues. With 2 bases clipped from V and 0 bases from J, the junction kept 7 bases outside the gene matches. The germline CDR1 and CDR2 sequences are MRHNA and SNTAGT. Here the CDR3 reads CASSDREGLAPSYEQYF. CDR3 sequence (DNA): TGTGCCAGCAGTGACAGAGAGGGACTAGCGCCCTCCTACGAGCAGTACTTC.

J is TRBJ1-2 and V is TRBV7-2; D gene ambiguous. Germline V gene sequence: CDR1 SGHTA, CDR2 FQGNSA. V shed 1 base and J shed 8 bases, with 17 bases lying between them. The CDR3 is 15 amino acids. The CDR3 spells CASSLEATEGNGYTF. The CDR3 DNA sequence: TGTGCCAGCAGCTTAGAAGCAACAGAGGGTAACGGCTACACCTTC.

CDR3 sequence reads: CASSQGQNNEQFF. The CDR3 bases are TGTGCCAGCAGCCAAGGACAAAACAATGAGCAGTTCTTC. This chain joins TRBV3-1 (or the pseudogene TRBV3-2) and TRBJ2-1; no clear D gene. Germline V gene lookup returns CDR1 LGHDT and CDR2 YNNKEL (reference sequence). V was clipped by 1 base and J by 5 bases, with 6 bases between them. The CDR3 contains 13 residues.

The genes are TRBV6-5 and TRBJ2-7, with D possibly being TRBD1 (6 bases). The CDR3 loop spans 14 amino acids. V shed 6 bases and J shed 0 bases, with 12 bases lying between them. Germline V CDR1 and CDR2: MNHEY, SVGAGI. CDR3 residues: CASSRQVSSYEQYF. The DNA for the CDR3 is TGTGCCAGCAGCCGACAGGTAAGCTCCTACGAGCAGTACTTC.

The gene calls are TRBV18 and TRBJ2-7; 16 nucleotides align to TRBD2. V shed 2 bases and J 2 bases; nucleotides not matched to a gene: 0. Germline values: CDR1 KGHSH, CDR2 LQKENI. The CDR3 length is 16 residues. The CDR3 protein is CASSPGTSGRAYEQYF. CDR3 DNA sequence: TGTGCCAGCTCACCAGGGACTAGCGGGAGGGCCTACGAGCAGTACTTC.

The chain employs TRBV5-1 and TRBJ2-3; the match to TRBD2 covers 10 bases. The germline CDR1 and CDR2 sequences are SGHRS and YFSETQ. CDR3 length equals 16 residues. V was pared by 4 bases and J by 2 bases, with 7 bases of the junction left unmatched. The CDR3 is CASSESGRETTDTQYF. Written as DNA, the CDR3 is TGCGCCAGCAGCGAGAGCGGGAGGGAGACCACAGATACGCAGTATTTT.

J is TRBJ2-7 and V is TRBV28; D possibly corresponds to TRBD2 (5 bases). The CDR3 loop spans 14 amino acids. Trimming shortened V by 9 bases and J by 6 bases, and 21 bases separated the two germline ends. From germline, CDR1 is MDHEN and CDR2 SYDVKM. CDR3 sequence: CASRTGIITSEQYF. Here the CDR3 DNA reads TGTGCCAGTCGGACCGGGATTATAACCTCCGAGCAGTACTTC.

This rearrangement joins TRBV27 to TRBJ2-3; D not certain. This CDR3 is built from 13 residues. CDR1 and CDR2 from the germline V gene are MNHEY and SMNVEV (reference sequence). V was clipped by 3 bases and J by 5 bases, with 9 bases between them. CDR3 DNA sequence: TGTGCCAGCAGTTTCTTGCAGGAAGATACGCAGTATTTT. It translates to CASSFLQEDTQYF.

This chain uses TRBV7-2 with TRBJ1-1; TRBD1 might be the D (5 bases). Germline V gene lookup returns CDR1 SGHTA and CDR2 FQGNSA. The CDR3 consists of 15 residues. The V end lost 3 bases, the J end lost 0 bases, and 11 bases lay between the germline ends. The CDR3, as DNA: TGTGCCAGCAGCTTCGACGGGGCGATGAACACTGAAGCTTTCTTT. Encoded protein: CASSFDGAMNTEAFF.

This chain joins TRBV21-1 and TRBJ1-5. TRBV21-1 is shown as a pseudogene. CDR3 length: 14 residues. CDR3 region: CASSNGDSNQPQHF. CDR3 DNA sequence: TGTGCCAGCAGCAATGGAGATAGCAATCAGCCCCAGCATTTT.

The gene calls are TRBV28 and TRBJ1-5, with 10 bases matching TRBD1. The CDR3 extends over 18 amino acids. Germline loops: CDR1 MDHEN, CDR2 SYDVKM. Unmatched junction bases numbered 8, after V lost 3 bases and J lost 0 bases. The CDR3 protein is CASSFGQGVPRSNQPQHF. Here the CDR3 DNA reads TGTGCCAGCAGTTTCGGACAGGGGGTACCCCGTAGCAATCAGCCCCAGCATTTT.

The chain recombines TRBV5-6 with TRBJ2-7; D is perhaps TRBD1 or TRBD2 (5 bases each). The CDR3 runs to 15 residues. The V gene lost 0 bases and the J gene lost 5 bases, with 15 bases spanning the gap. Germline-derived CDR1 and CDR2 are SGHDT and YYEEEE. CDR3 in DNA: TGTGCCAGCAGCTTGGTTGGGGGATTCAGCAACGAGCAGTACTTC. It yields the protein CASSLVGGFSNEQYF.

This chain joins TRBV6-5 and TRBJ2-7, with TRBD1 matching 10 bases. CDR3 length equals 13 residues. Trimming at V came to 6 bases and at J to 6 bases, leaving 5 bases not matched to a gene. Germline values: CDR1 MNHEY, CDR2 SVGAGI. The CDR3: CASSPTGGGEQYF. CDR3 DNA: TGTGCCAGCAGCCCGACAGGGGGCGGCGAGCAGTACTTC.

The chain carries TRBV7-8 and TRBJ2-1, with TRBD2 matching over 12 bases. This CDR3 contains 19 residues. The J segment lost 6 bases and the V segment lost 5 bases, leaving 17 bases of the junction unmatched. Germline CDR1 reads SGHVS; CDR2 reads FQNEAQ. CDR3 in amino acids: CASSPRGGTSGRPGNEQFF. The CDR3 region has the DNA TGTGCCAGCAGCCCAAGGGGGGGAACTAGCGGGAGGCCAGGCAATGAGCAGTTCTTC.

The CDR3 coding sequence is TGTGCCAGCAGTTACAGAAGCAACACTGAAGCTTTCTTT. Its protein is CASSYRSNTEAFF. The chain combines TRBV12-3 or TRBV12-4 with TRBJ1-1; D remains ambiguous. The V and J ends lost 4 bases and 2 bases respectively, with 8 bases between them. The CDR3 is made up of 13 amino acids.

The genes are TRBV21-1 and TRBJ2-7. TRBV21-1 is an annotated pseudogene. The CDR3 is 16 amino acids. The CDR3 protein is CASSKRFRLPAYEQYF. CDR3 bases: TGTGCCAGCAGCAAACGTTTTCGGCTACCCGCCTACGAGCAGTACTTC.

The chain carries TRBV6-6 and TRBJ1-1; 9 bases map to TRBD1. Germline lookup yields CDR1 MNHNY and CDR2 SVGAGI (reference sequence). The CDR3 spans 16 residues. V was clipped by 0 bases and J by 5 bases; unmatched bases: 7. This CDR3 reads CASSYSPGQGWTEAFF. CDR3 DNA sequence: TGTGCCAGCAGTTACTCACCGGGACAGGGTTGGACTGAAGCTTTCTTT.

The chain links TRBV30 to TRBJ1-1; D remains unclear. Trimming left V 0 bases short and J 5 bases short, with 10 bases between. The CDR3 runs to 13 residues. Germline lookup yields CDR1 GTSNPN and CDR2 SVGIG (reference sequence). The CDR3 loop is CAWSVEGPTEAFF. CDR3 nucleotides: TGTGCCTGGAGTGTGGAGGGCCCGACTGAAGCTTTCTTT.

V is TRBV5-8 and J is TRBJ1-4, with D maybe TRBD1 (6 bases). This CDR3 comprises 15 residues. Germline CDR1 is SGHTS and CDR2 is YDEGEE. V was clipped by 4 bases and J by 0 bases, with 10 bases between them. CDR3 coding DNA: TGTGCCAGCAGCAGAAGGGGGGCAACTAATGAAAAACTGTTTTTT. It codes for CASSRRGATNEKLFF.

The gene calls are TRBV6-5 and TRBJ2-1; 8 nucleotides agree with TRBD2. Germline trimming cut 10 bases from V and 9 bases from J; bases unmatched to any gene: 14. The CDR3 consists of 14 residues. Germline assignment: CDR1 MNHEY and CDR2 SVGAGI. The DNA for the CDR3 is TGTGCCACCCGAGCGGGAGCGAATCTGGGTGAGCAGTTCTTC. It specifies CATRAGANLGEQFF.

The chain recombines TRBV7-9 with TRBJ2-7; D remains unclear. Germline CDR1 reads SEHNR; CDR2 reads FQNEAQ (reference sequence). V was clipped by 4 bases and J by 6 bases, with 22 bases between them. The CDR3 totals 16 residues. Here the CDR3 reads CASSYAGQGGYLEQYF. Here the CDR3 DNA reads TGTGCCAGCAGCTACGCTGGCCAAGGCGGCTATCTCGAGCAGTACTTC.

This chain links TRBV27 with TRBJ2-5; either TRBD1 or TRBD2 may supply D (7 bases each). Germline lookup yields CDR1 MNHEY and CDR2 SMNVEV (reference sequence). The CDR3 is 20 residues long. The V end lost 6 bases, the J end lost 7 bases, and 36 bases lay between the germline ends. CDR3 DNA: TGTGCCAGCAGCCCAGCCCTTCCGCAGCTTCAGGGGGGGCCGAGGGGGACCCAGTACTTC. Encoded protein: CASSPALPQLQGGPRGTQYF.

The chain uses TRBV10-3 and TRBJ1-5; 8 bases map to TRBD1. Germline V gene lookup returns CDR1 ENHRY and CDR2 SYGVKD. V was pared by 1 base and J by 6 bases, with 5 bases of the junction left unmatched. The CDR3 length is 15 residues. CDR3 amino acids: CAISEFQGAVQPQHF. Written as DNA, the CDR3 is TGTGCCATCAGTGAGTTCCAGGGGGCGGTTCAGCCCCAGCATTTT.

The genes are TRBV4-2 and TRBJ1-1; possibly TRBD1 for D (5 bases). The CDR3 sequence is 15 residues long. Germline lookup yields CDR1 LGHNA and CDR2 YNFKEQ. Trimming took 0 bases from V and 6 from J, leaving 14 bases between them. CDR3 DNA sequence: TGTGCCAGCAGCCAAGATCGGGGGATTGGCGCTGAAGCTTTCTTT. Residues: CASSQDRGIGAEAFF.

The CDR3 nucleotides read TGTGCCAGCTCACCACCGGCGTGGGCGGCGGACATTCAGTACTTC. Translating gives CASSPPAWAADIQYF. The chain uses TRBV18 and TRBJ2-4; D call uncertain. The CDR3 consists of 15 residues. Germline assignment: CDR1 KGHSH and CDR2 LQKENI. Trimming shortened V by 0 bases and J by 8 bases, and 14 bases separated the two germline ends. Complete variable domain (other parts from reference TRBV18 and TRBJ2-4): NAGVMQNPRHLVRRRGQEARLRCSPMKGHSHVYWYRQLPEEGLKFMVYLQKENIIDESGMPKERFSAEFPKEGPSILRIQQVVRGDSAAYFCASSPPAWAADIQYFGAGTRLSVL.